This T cell receptor beta chain was obtained from a study of T cell changes during pregnancy in multiple sclerosis. The assay was immunoSEQ multiplex PCR, and TCRdb's table has in-frame clones only and misses some. The data show roughly 76,000 clones, 80% to 95% seen once. Here the sequenced sample was CD4+ T cells from peripheral blood mononuclear cells, taken in the second trimester of pregnancy. The receptor was isolated from a female donor with multiple sclerosis, enrolled in a pregnancy study.

This chain's CDR3 is CASRTDRVPYEQYF. The DNA for the CDR3 is TGTGCCAGCAGAACGGACAGGGTTCCCTACGAGCAGTACTTC. This rearrangement joins TRBV6-1 to TRBJ2-7; TRBD1 aligns across 8 bases. The ends lost 6 bases at V and 2 bases at J; junction bases unmatched: 6. Germline lookup yields CDR1 MNHNS and CDR2 SASEGT. The CDR3 extends over 14 amino acids.